This T cell receptor (beta chain) was captured in a study of shared clonotypes between healthy human individuals. Profiled with immunoSEQ multiplex PCR; TCRdb holds only in-frame clones, not every one. The sample has about 100,000 clones; roughly half are singletons. This CDR3 is 13 amino acids long. Germline-derived CDR1 and CDR2 are SQVTM and ANQGSEA. With 6 bases clipped from V and 5 bases from J, the junction kept 9 bases outside the gene matches. This sequence was found in a middle-aged woman in good health. Some clones in this sample may be carry-over from other donors' samples. V and J are TRBV29-1 and TRBJ1-1; 7 bases match TRBD1. Input material: PBMCs. CDR3 sequence reads: CSVGQRLGTEAFF. CDR3 nucleotides: TGCAGCGTGGGACAGAGACTAGGGACTGAAGCTTTCTTT.